This T cell receptor beta chain was sequenced in a study of blood T cell repertoires in COVID-19. Study information: From the United States, Italy and Spain came samples of acute and convalescent COVID-19. T cells, B-cell-depleted T cells, or PBMCs supplied cDNA or gDNA.

V lost 1 base, J lost 2 bases, and 12 bases lay in between. Germline CDR1 LGHDT, CDR2 YNNKEL (reference sequence). The CDR3 runs 15 residues. In the authors' methods: The assay estimated nucleated cells by amplifying reference gene primers. Method: immunoSEQ multiplex PCR; TCRdb's copy keeps in-frame clones and lacks some. Clone size and the V and J calls come from that table; the DNA yielded D and trimming. The sample records roughly 200,000 clones, about 88% being singletons. The chain uses TRBV3-1 (or the pseudogene TRBV3-2) and TRBJ2-7; perhaps TRBD2 as D (6 bases). Sample: peripheral blood. The TCR was taken from a man aged 65 to 79 with acute or convalescent COVID-19. DNA for the CDR3: TGTGCCAGCAGCCAAGGGGTAGCGGCGACCTACGAGCAGTACTTC. Its translation is CASSQGVAATYEQYF.